These 29 T cell receptor beta chains were all obtained from the same sample, sequenced in a study of shared clonotypes between healthy human individuals. Sequenced by immunoSEQ multiplex PCR; TCRdb stores in-frame clones only, minus some. The data hold over a million clones, with around 97% observed a single time. The specimen sequenced was naive CD4+ T cells sorted from blood. Documented subset: CD45RA+ positively selected. The receptors here all came from a young man in good health.

The chain uses TRBV6-6 and TRBJ1-5; D is undetermined. Trimming stripped 0 bases from V and 5 bases from J, with 11 bases between. CDR3 length equals 15 residues. CDR1 and CDR2 (germline): MNHNY, SVGAGI (reference sequence). CDR3 amino acids: CASSYSRGKDQPQHF. The DNA for the CDR3 is TGTGCCAGCAGTTACTCTCGGGGAAAGGATCAGCCCCAGCATTTT.

The V call is TRBV6-6, the J call TRBJ2-1, with 8 bases matching TRBD2. The CDR3 has 16 amino acids. Trimming at V came to 6 bases and at J to 2 bases, leaving 9 bases not matched to a gene. Germline loops: CDR1 MNHNY, CDR2 SVGAGI (reference sequence). The CDR3: CASSYPPGGPYNEQFF. The CDR3 coding sequence is TGTGCCAGCAGCTACCCACCGGGAGGGCCCTACAATGAGCAGTTCTTC.

The CDR3 region is CASSDREMGELFF. CDR3 DNA: TGTGCCAGCTCGGACAGGGAAATGGGGGAACTGTTTTTT. The V call is TRBV2, the J call TRBJ1-4; 8 bases agree with TRBD1. Germline lookup yields CDR1 SNHLY and CDR2 FYNNEI. The junction had 11 bases not matched to a gene; V was cut back by 8 bases and J by 12 bases. The CDR3 sequence is 13 residues long.

This chain uses TRBV5-1 with TRBJ2-1; no definite D call. V dropped 0 bases and J dropped 5 bases, with 6 bases sitting between them. The CDR3 contains 13 residues. Germline CDR1 is SGHRS and CDR2 is YFSETQ. The chain's CDR3 is CASSLGENNEQFF. For the CDR3, the DNA is TGCGCCAGCAGCTTGGGGGAAAACAATGAGCAGTTCTTC.

The chain uses TRBV10-1 and TRBJ2-7; 9 positions match TRBD2. The CDR3 runs 16 residues. V lost 6 bases and J lost 4; bases outside the gene matches: 13. Germline CDR1 is WNHNN and CDR2 is SYGVQD (reference sequence). CDR3 nucleotides: TGCGCCAGCAGGACGGACCGCGGGAGGGTTCTTTACGAGCAGTACTTC. Translation gives CASRTDRGRVLYEQYF.

This chain joins TRBV4-3 and TRBJ1-2; D is ambiguous. Trimming shortened V by 0 bases and J by 3 bases, and 14 bases separated the two germline ends. Germline CDR1 and CDR2: LGHNA and YSLEER. CDR3 length: 16 residues. The CDR3 reads CASSQEIPADYYGYTF. The CDR3 DNA reads as TGCGCCAGCAGCCAAGAAATTCCGGCTGATTACTATGGCTACACCTTC.

The gene calls are TRBV2 and TRBJ2-2; D gene ambiguous. From germline, CDR1 is SNHLY and CDR2 FYNNEI. The CDR3 extends over 16 amino acids. The V end was cut by 2 bases, the J end by 2 bases, with 12 bases between. CDR3 nucleotides: TGTGCCAGCAGTGAACGAGTACTATCAAACACCGGGGAGCTGTTTTTT. This translates into CASSERVLSNTGELFF.

This chain uses TRBV6-5 with TRBJ2-1; D possibly corresponds to TRBD2 (5 bases). CDR1 is MNHEY, CDR2 SVGAGI, per germline. The CDR3 sequence is 15 residues long. Trimming removed 5 bases at V and 0 bases at J, with 11 bases between. This CDR3 is CASSSTGSSYNEQFF. The CDR3 DNA reads TGTGCCAGCAGTAGTACGGGGAGCTCCTACAATGAGCAGTTCTTC.

V is TRBV18 and J is TRBJ2-7; D is uncertain. V was pared by 6 bases and J by 3 bases, with 15 bases between. The CDR3 contains 14 residues. The germline V gene has CDR1 KGHSH and CDR2 LQKENI. CDR3 DNA: TGTGCCAGCTCCCCCCGTTTCGACAACTACGAGCAGTACTTC. This encodes CASSPRFDNYEQYF.

In nucleotides, the CDR3 is TGTGCCAGCAGCACCTGGGACAGGCCAGATACGCAGTATTTT. This translates into CASSTWDRPDTQYF. The genes are TRBV11-1 and TRBJ2-3; 8 bases are shared with TRBD1. V lost 5 bases, J lost 4 bases, and 5 bases stayed unmatched. Per the germline V gene, CDR1 is SGHAT and CDR2 is FQDESV (reference sequence). CDR3 length equals 14 residues.

This chain links TRBV4-1 with TRBJ2-5, with a tentative D call TRBD2 (5 bases). V lost 0 bases to trimming and J lost 4 bases, with 12 bases between them. CDR1 is MGHRA and CDR2 is YSYEKL in the germline V gene. The CDR3 has 15 residues. CDR3 DNA: TGCGCCAGCAGCCAAGACGGGGTCAGGAGAGAGACCCAGTACTTC. Translation gives CASSQDGVRRETQYF.

The chain links TRBV5-1 to TRBJ2-7; no firm D call. Germline lookup yields CDR1 SGHRS and CDR2 YFSETQ. V was trimmed by 5 bases and J by 2 bases, leaving 8 bases between them. This CDR3 has 12 amino acids. CDR3 nucleotide sequence: TGCGCCAGCAGAGCAGAGCCCTACGAGCAGTACTTC. Encoded protein: CASRAEPYEQYF.

The chain has TRBV11-1 and TRBJ2-2; no definite D call. CDR3 length equals 13 residues. Trimming shortened V by 5 bases and J by 5 bases, and 9 bases separated the two germline ends. Germline CDR1 is SGHAT and CDR2 is FQDESV (reference sequence). CDR3 sequence reads: CASSPRDTGELFF. In DNA, the CDR3 is TGTGCCAGCAGCCCAAGGGATACCGGGGAGCTGTTTTTT.

V gene TRBV5-6 combines with J gene TRBJ2-3, with D possibly matching TRBD1 (6 bases). The CDR3 is made up of 15 amino acids. The germline V gene has CDR1 SGHDT and CDR2 YYEEEE. The V end lost 3 bases, the J end lost 3 bases, and 14 bases lay between the germline ends. The CDR3 coding sequence is TGTGCCAGCAGCTGGGACACCCAGATGACAGATACGCAGTATTTT. This sequence encodes CASSWDTQMTDTQYF.

This clone was seen once. The chain joins TRBV13 to TRBJ2-1; D might be TRBD1 (5 bases). The length of the CDR3 is 15 residues. The germline V gene has CDR1 PRHDT and CDR2 FYEKMQ (reference sequence). V lost 3 bases to trimming and J lost 4 bases, with 13 bases between them. CDR3: CASSLGRTDYNEQFF. CDR3 sequence (DNA): TGTGCCAGCAGCTTGGGGCGAACGGATTACAATGAGCAGTTCTTC.

This chain uses TRBV25-1 with TRBJ2-7, with D possibly TRBD2 on 5 matching bases. V dropped 8 bases and J dropped 2 bases, with 13 bases sitting between them. Germline CDR1 and CDR2: MGHDK and SYGVNS. The CDR3 runs to 13 residues. The CDR3 sequence: CASGRSGTYEQYF. The CDR3 DNA follows: TGTGCCAGCGGCCGGTCGGGGACCTACGAGCAGTACTTC.

This chain links TRBV28 with TRBJ1-2; D remains unclear. V gave up 6 bases and J gave up 7 bases, with 12 bases separating them. Germline V CDR1 and CDR2: MDHEN, SYDVKM. The CDR3 covers 12 residues. In DNA, the CDR3 is TGTGCCAGCAGGTACGGGTTTGGTGGCTACACCTTC. Its protein product is CASRYGFGGYTF.

With regard to this clone: In the same sample, other DNA sequences code for this CDR3. For the CDR3, the DNA is TGTGCCAGCAGCCAAGCGGGCGGGTATGAGCAGTTCTTC. The encoded protein is CASSQAGGYEQFF. This chain joins TRBV14 and TRBJ2-1, with a tentative D call TRBD2 (5 bases). The V gene's germline CDR1 is SGHDN and CDR2 FVKESK. The CDR3 contains 13 residues. V was clipped by 1 base and J by 8 bases, with 9 bases between them.

This chain joins TRBV28 and TRBJ2-7; D may be TRBD1 (6 bases). CDR3 length equals 14 residues. The ends were cut back, 4 bases at V and 4 bases at J, with 14 bases in the middle. Germline V gene lookup returns CDR1 MDHEN and CDR2 SYDVKM. The CDR3 DNA reads TGTGCCAGCAGTTGGGACAAGACCTATTACGAGCAGTACTTC. As protein: CASSWDKTYYEQYF.

This clone has just one count. V gene TRBV30 combines with J gene TRBJ1-3, with a weak D call TRBD1 (5 bases). The CDR3 totals 14 residues. Trimming removed 2 bases at V and 0 bases at J, with 8 bases between. Germline V gene data show CDR1 as GTSNPN and CDR2 as SVGIG (reference sequence). The CDR3 coding sequence is TGTGCCTGGAGTCAGGGATTCTCTGGAAACACCATATATTTT. Protein: CAWSQGFSGNTIYF.

This rearrangement joins TRBV11-3 to TRBJ2-7, with 8 positions matching TRBD2. Germline assignment: CDR1 SGHNT and CDR2 YENEEA. Unmatched junction bases numbered 2, after V lost 1 base and J lost 3 bases. The CDR3 has 14 amino acids. CDR3 in amino acids: CASSLGRGDYEQYF. CDR3 in DNA: TGTGCCAGCAGCTTAGGGCGGGGGGACTACGAGCAGTACTTC. Full variable domain (outside the CDR3, taken from reference TRBV11-3 and TRBJ2-7): EAGVVQSPRYKIIEKKQPVAFWCNPISGHNTLYWYLQNLGQGPELLIRYENEEAVDDSQLPKDRFSAERLKGVDSTLKIQPAELGDSAVYLCASSLGRGDYEQYFGPGTRLTVT.

This chain joins TRBV5-1 and TRBJ1-1, with no clear D. The germline gives CDR1 SGHRS, CDR2 YFSETQ. The CDR3 consists of 15 residues. V lost 1 base to trimming and J lost 0 bases, with 10 bases between them. CDR3 nucleotide sequence: TGCGCCAGCAGCTTGCAATCAGACATGAACACTGAAGCTTTCTTT. Its protein product is CASSLQSDMNTEAFF.

The chain carries TRBV7-8 and TRBJ2-7, with D perhaps TRBD1 (6 bases). The CDR3 loop spans 13 amino acids. CDR1 SGHVS and CDR2 FQNEAQ come from the germline V gene. Trimming took off 3 bases at V and 3 bases at J, with 9 bases between the two ends. For the CDR3, the DNA is TGTGCCAGCAGCTTGGACAGACACTACGAGCAGTACTTC. Its protein is CASSLDRHYEQYF. Full variable domain (missing parts from reference TRBV7-8 and TRBJ2-7): GAGVSQSPRYKVAKRGQDVALRCDPISGHVSLFWYQQALGQGPEFLTYFQNEAQLDKSGLPSDRFFAERPEGSVSTLKIQRTQQEDSAVYLCASSLDRHYEQYFGPGTRLTVT.

The CDR3 loop is CASRPFGDYEQYF. CDR3 nucleotide sequence: TGTGCCAGCAGGCCTTTTGGGGACTACGAGCAGTACTTC. This chain links TRBV2 with TRBJ2-7; D unclear. Germline V gene sequence: CDR1 SNHLY, CDR2 FYNNEI. Trimming shortened V by 6 bases and J by 3 bases, and 12 bases separated the two germline ends. This CDR3 has 13 residues.

This chain joins TRBV18 and TRBJ2-5, with 8 bases identical to TRBD2. After removal of 1 base from V and 6 bases from J, the junction contained 4 bases not matched to a gene. Per germline, CDR1 KGHSH and CDR2 LQKENI. CDR3 size: 14 residues. This CDR3 reads CASSPRVAGKTQYF. In DNA, the CDR3 is TGTGCCAGCTCACCACGGGTAGCGGGAAAGACCCAGTACTTC. Looking up the rest from reference TRBV18 and TRBJ2-5 gives the full variable domain: NAGVMQNPRHLVRRRGQEARLRCSPMKGHSHVYWYRQLPEEGLKFMVYLQKENIIDESGMPKERFSAEFPKEGPSILRIQQVVRGDSAAYFCASSPRVAGKTQYFGPGTRLLVL.

V is TRBV6-1 and J is TRBJ2-5; perhaps TRBD1 as D (5 bases). V was pared by 3 bases and J by 3 bases, with 11 bases between. Germline CDR1 MNHNS, CDR2 SASEGT. The CDR3 extends over 14 amino acids. Here the CDR3 reads CASSEQGREETQYF. The DNA of the CDR3 is TGTGCCAGCAGTGAGCAGGGCAGAGAAGAGACCCAGTACTTC.

The chain recombines TRBV29-1 with TRBJ2-6, with D maybe TRBD2 (5 bases). The CDR3 contains 16 residues. V was trimmed by 4 bases and J by 4 bases, leaving 17 bases between them. CDR1 SQVTM and CDR2 ANQGSEA come from the germline V gene. CDR3 amino acids: CSVVPMEVQGANVLTF. The CDR3 DNA follows: TGCAGCGTTGTCCCGATGGAGGTGCAAGGGGCCAACGTCCTGACTTTC.

This chain joins TRBV28 and TRBJ1-2; unclear D gene. Germline V CDR1 and CDR2: MDHEN, SYDVKM. The CDR3 runs 12 residues. Between the trimmed V and J ends, which lost 5 bases and 14 bases, there was a span of 18 bases. Here the CDR3 DNA reads TGTGCCAGCAGTCCCCTTGGAGGCAGACGGACCTTC. It codes for CASSPLGGRRTF.

This chain links TRBV5-6 with TRBJ2-1, with D perhaps given as TRBD1 or TRBD2 (5 bases each). The CDR3 is 19 residues long. Between the trimmed V and J ends, which lost 2 bases and 0 bases, there was a span of 21 bases. Per the germline V gene, CDR1 is SGHDT and CDR2 is YYEEEE. This CDR3 reads CASSLRDGSIVSSYNEQFF. In DNA form, the CDR3 reads TGTGCCAGCAGCTTACGGGACGGATCAATAGTGAGCTCCTACAATGAGCAGTTCTTC.